The 12 T cell receptor beta chains reported below all come from one sample, sequenced in a study of long-term antiretroviral therapy in people with HIV. The libraries were made with immunoSEQ v3.0 at survey level. Profiled with immunoSEQ multiplex PCR; TCRdb holds only in-frame clones, not every one. The sample includes 25,000 to 35,000 clones, 90% to 95% seen only once; the top ten take less than 3%. Sequenced here: unsorted PBMCs, sampled around 7.4 years after starting antiretroviral therapy. The source of these receptors is a man between 50 and 59 years old with HIV.

The DNA of the CDR3 is TGTGCCAGCAGCCAAGTGGGGACAGGGGGAAGTGGAAACACCATATATTTT. Its protein is CASSQVGTGGSGNTIYF. The chain uses TRBV4-2 and TRBJ1-3, with TRBD1 identical over 11 bases. The CDR3 extends over 17 amino acids. CDR1 and CDR2 from the germline V gene are LGHNA and YNFKEQ. The ends lost 1 base at V and 3 bases at J; junction bases unmatched: 5.

The chain links TRBV5-6 to TRBJ1-3; no definite D call. The CDR3 is 14 residues long. The germline CDR1 and CDR2 sequences are SGHDT and YYEEEE. Trimming took off 0 bases at V and 2 bases at J, with 6 bases between the two ends. The CDR3: CASSLADTGNTIYF. DNA for the CDR3: TGTGCCAGCAGCTTGGCCGATACTGGAAACACCATATATTTT.

The rearrangement uses TRBV5-1 and TRBJ1-2; weak D call: TRBD1 (6 bases). CDR3 length: 14 amino acids. Looked up from germline, CDR1 is SGHRS and CDR2 is YFSETQ. Deletions cut 1 base from V and 6 bases from J, with 13 bases between. The CDR3 sequence: CASSLPGNRDGYTF. The CDR3 DNA is TGCGCCAGCAGCTTGCCAGGGAACAGGGATGGCTACACCTTC. The full variable domain, its missing parts supplied by reference TRBV5-1 and TRBJ1-2, is KAGVTQTPRYLIKTRGQQVTLSCSPISGHRSVSWYQQTPGQGLQFLFEYFSETQRNKGNFPGRFSGRQFSNSRSEMNVSTLELGDSALYLCASSLPGNRDGYTFGSGTRLTVV.

The V gene is TRBV30, the J gene TRBJ2-7; D is uncertain. This CDR3 has 13 amino acids. Looked up from germline, CDR1 is GTSNPN and CDR2 is SVGIG (reference sequence). Deletions cut 3 bases from V and 4 bases from J, with 13 bases between. The CDR3 sequence is CAWRTSVAYEQYF. DNA of the CDR3: TGTGCCTGGAGAACTTCCGTCGCATACGAGCAGTACTTC.

A single count supports this clone. The rearrangement uses TRBV7-9 and TRBJ2-1; the match to TRBD2 covers 12 bases. The V and J ends lost 5 bases and 5 bases, in that order; junction bases with no gene match: 4. There are 15 residues in the CDR3. The germline V gene has CDR1 SEHNR and CDR2 FQNEAQ (reference sequence). The CDR3 nucleotides read TGTGCCAGCAGCCCTAGCGGGGGGGGCAACAATGAGCAGTTCTTC. It is translated as CASSPSGGGNNEQFF. Using reference TRBV7-9 and TRBJ2-1 for the parts outside the CDR3, the full variable domain is DTGVSQNPRHKITKRGQNVTFRCDPISEHNRLYWYRQTLGQGPEFLTYFQNEAQLEKSRLLSDRFSAERPKGSFSTLEIQRTEQGDSAMYLCASSPSGGGNNEQFFGPGTRLTVL.

The chain joins TRBV5-1 to TRBJ1-2, with 7 bases lining up with TRBD1. V was clipped by 1 base and J by 5 bases; unmatched bases: 5. This CDR3 spans 14 amino acids. In germline, CDR1 is SGHRS, CDR2 YFSETQ. CDR3 residues: CASSLNRGLYGYTF. The CDR3 DNA reads as TGCGCCAGCAGCTTGAACAGGGGTCTGTATGGCTACACCTTC.

The CDR3 region has the DNA TGCAGTGCTCTTCTTCGACGCGAGCAGTACTTC. This encodes CSALLRREQYF. The rearrangement joins TRBV20-1 to TRBJ2-7, with no clear D. The CDR3 has 11 amino acids. The germline gives CDR1 DFQATT, CDR2 SNEGSKA (reference sequence). V was clipped by 5 bases and J by 6 bases, with 11 bases between them.

This rearrangement joins TRBV10-2 to TRBJ2-1; TRBD1 aligns across 7 bases. CDR1 is WSHSY and CDR2 is SAAADI in the germline V gene. The CDR3 extends over 13 amino acids. Trimming cost V 8 bases and J 0 bases; bases outside gene matches: 1. The CDR3 here is CASRDSSYNEQFF. The CDR3 nucleotides read TGCGCCAGCCGGGACAGCTCCTACAATGAGCAGTTCTTC.

Of note for this clone: The sample holds other DNA sequences that translate to the same CDR3. V and J are TRBV18 and TRBJ1-1, with D maybe TRBD1 (5 bases). The V gene lost 6 bases and the J gene lost 4 bases, with 12 bases spanning the gap. CDR3 length: 13 residues. Germline V gives CDR1 KGHSH, CDR2 LQKENI. CDR3 nucleotide sequence: TGTGCCAGCTCCCCCCAGGGTGGCACTGAAGCTTTCTTT. Amino acids: CASSPQGGTEAFF.

The rearrangement uses TRBV11-1 and TRBJ1-2; weak D call: TRBD1 (6 bases). The CDR3 is made up of 13 amino acids. Trimming left V 2 bases short and J 10 bases short, with 14 bases between. From germline, CDR1 is SGHAT and CDR2 FQDESV (reference sequence). Written as DNA, the CDR3 is TGTGCCAGCAGCTTATGGTCGGGGGCCGACTACACCTTC. Protein sequence: CASSLWSGADYTF.

The chain combines TRBV30 with TRBJ1-2; TRBD1 agrees at 7 bases. CDR1 and CDR2 from the germline V gene are GTSNPN and SVGIG (reference sequence). J was trimmed by 2 bases and V by 2 bases; bases with no gene match: 8. The CDR3 consists of 15 residues. CDR3 DNA: TGTGCCTGGAGTCCGACAGGGCGAAGAAACTATGGCTACACCTTC. Amino acid sequence: CAWSPTGRRNYGYTF.

V gene TRBV19 combines with J gene TRBJ1-1; D might be TRBD1 (6 bases). This CDR3 is built from 16 residues. The germline V gene encodes CDR1 LNHDA and CDR2 SQIVND (reference sequence). Trimming stripped 1 base from V and 0 bases from J, with 12 bases between. CDR3 protein: CASSIGADRLNTEAFF. CDR3 coding DNA: TGTGCCAGTAGTATAGGGGCGGACAGATTGAACACTGAAGCTTTCTTT. The full variable domain, with the rest looked up from reference TRBV19 and TRBJ1-1, is DGGITQSPKYLFRKEGQNVTLSCEQNLNHDAMYWYRQDPGQGLRLIYYSQIVNDFQKGDIAEGYSVSREKKESFPLTVTSAQKNPTAFYLCASSIGADRLNTEAFFGQGTRLTVV.